Listed here are 21 T cell receptor beta chains from one sample, sequenced in a study of cytomegalovirus exposure and HLA in healthy donors (dated by TCRdb to the late 2010s). To prepare the library, the immunoSEQ multiplex PCR assay was applied. The multiplex PCR relied on a mix of 60 forward primers for TCR Vbeta segments and 13 reverse primers for TCR Jbeta segments. TCRdb provides this immuneACCESS table in a form limited to in-frame rearrangements. Some clones are lacking; in checked studies, under half of them reflect an unresolved V gene, and why the rest are absent is not known. The sample table holds fewer than 100,000 clones, of which over 65% were seen once. Around 3% of the sample is in the top ten clones. Material for sequencing was PBMCs. These receptors all stem from a man in his forties in good health and CMV-seronegative.

Regarding this clone: One junction end disagrees with the germline gene, perhaps due to a read error. The same CDR3 arises from other DNA sequences in this sample as well. The chain employs TRBV10-3 and TRBJ1-4; a possible D gene is TRBD1 (5 bases). CDR1 is ENHRY and CDR2 is SYGVKD in the germline V gene. This CDR3 spans 13 amino acids. CDR3 DNA: TGTGCCATCGGTCCGGGGGGAGGTGAAAAACTATTTTTT. Translation: CAIGPGGGEKLFF.

CDR3 sequence: CASSSSDEQFF. As DNA, the CDR3 is TGTGCCAGCAGCTCGTCGGATGAGCAGTTCTTC. The rearrangement links TRBV13 to TRBJ2-1; D remains ambiguous. The CDR3 has 11 residues. Trimming took 4 bases from V and 8 from J, leaving 6 bases between them. CDR1 and CDR2 (germline): PRHDT, FYEKMQ (reference sequence). Using reference TRBV13 and TRBJ2-1 for the parts outside the CDR3, the full variable domain is AAGVIQSPRHLIKEKRETATLKCYPIPRHDTVYWYQQGPGQDPQFLISFYEKMQSDKGSIPDRFSAQQFSDYHSELNMSSLELGDSALYFCASSSSDEQFFGPGTRLTVL.

This clone was detected a few times. V gene TRBV7-3 combines with J gene TRBJ2-3; 11 nucleotides match TRBD2. The junction had 11 bases not matched to a gene; V was cut back by 5 bases and J by 7 bases. This CDR3 spans 16 amino acids. Germline-derived CDR1 and CDR2 are SGHTA and FQGTGA. The chain's CDR3 is CASSLTTSGVMNTQYF. The CDR3 DNA reads as TGTGCCAGCAGCCTCACGACTAGCGGGGTTATGAATACGCAGTATTTT.

V usage is TRBV7-9 and J usage is TRBJ2-7; 7 bases agree with TRBD2. J was trimmed by 6 bases and V by 5 bases; bases with no gene match: 10. CDR3 size: 14 residues. Looked up from germline, CDR1 is SEHNR and CDR2 is FQNEAQ (reference sequence). The CDR3 sequence is CASSPSPSGVEQYF. The CDR3 nucleotides read TGTGCCAGCAGCCCGAGCCCAAGCGGGGTCGAGCAGTACTTC.

This chain uses TRBV5-4 with TRBJ2-4; 10 bases line up with TRBD1. CDR1 and CDR2 (germline): SGHNT, YYREEE (reference sequence). The CDR3 is 14 residues long. J lost 10 bases, V lost 4 bases, and 8 bases had no gene match. The CDR3 loop is CASSTDRGLTIQYF. In DNA form, the CDR3 reads TGTGCCAGCAGCACCGACAGGGGGCTGACTATTCAGTACTTC.

The V call is TRBV11-3, the J call TRBJ2-7; TRBD1 is a possible D gene (6 bases). CDR1 and CDR2 (germline): SGHNT, YENEEA. V was trimmed by 1 base and J by 2 bases, leaving 12 bases between them. CDR3 length: 15 amino acids. The CDR3 DNA is TGTGCCAGCAGCTTAGGCCACGGGACACCCTACGAGCAGTACTTC. This codes for CASSLGHGTPYEQYF.

CDR3 in amino acids: CASSLRQGEGYEHGQYF. The CDR3 nucleotides are TGTGCCAGCAGCTTAAGACAGGGGGAAGGCTACGAGCACGGACAGTACTTC. The J gene is TRBJ2-7, the V gene TRBV5-4; 9 nucleotides line up with TRBD1. The CDR3 totals 17 residues. The V gene's germline CDR1 is SGHNT and CDR2 YYREEE (reference sequence). The junction had 19 bases not matched to a gene; V was cut back by 2 bases and J by 10 bases.

This clone was seen just once. The chain is built from TRBV2 and TRBJ2-2; 9 bases fit TRBD1. Germline values: CDR1 SNHLY, CDR2 FYNNEI. This CDR3 is built from 14 residues. V trimming: 6 bases; J trimming: 5 bases; junction bases outside the gene matches: 4. The CDR3 region has the DNA TGTGCCAGCAGCGGGACAGGGAGAACCGGGGAGCTGTTTTTT. This encodes CASSGTGRTGELFF.

V usage is TRBV5-1 and J usage is TRBJ2-5; D is possibly TRBD2 (5 bases). The CDR3 consists of 15 residues. Germline loops: CDR1 SGHRS, CDR2 YFSETQ. V dropped 4 bases and J dropped 5 bases, with 18 bases sitting between them. The CDR3 region has the DNA TGCGCCAGCAGCCAAGTCCCCGGGAATTTTGAGACCCAGTACTTC. As protein: CASSQVPGNFETQYF.

V is TRBV27 and J is TRBJ2-7; 9 nucleotides agree with TRBD1. The ends lost 7 bases at V and 2 bases at J; junction bases unmatched: 6. Germline assignment: CDR1 MNHEY and CDR2 SMNVEV (reference sequence). The CDR3 spans 14 residues. The CDR3, as DNA: TGTGCCAGCACCACCGGGACAGGGACCTACGAGCAGTACTTC. Translated, it gives CASTTGTGTYEQYF.

This clone was seen only a few times. The chain couples TRBV6-6 to TRBJ1-3; 11 nucleotides line up with TRBD1. The CDR3 is 16 residues long. Germline values: CDR1 MNHNY, CDR2 SVGAGI (reference sequence). The ends lost 4 bases at V and 2 bases at J; junction bases unmatched: 4. The CDR3 here is CASSFRDRGTGNTIYF. Written as DNA, the CDR3 is TGTGCCAGCAGTTTTAGGGACAGGGGGACTGGAAACACCATATATTTT.

Notes on this clone: Other DNA sequences from this sample encode an identical CDR3 as well. This chain links TRBV5-1 with TRBJ2-1; 7 nucleotides agree with TRBD2. The J segment lost 0 bases and the V segment lost 0 bases, leaving 0 bases of the junction unmatched. Germline V gene data show CDR1 as SGHRS and CDR2 as YFSETQ. This CDR3 comprises 15 residues. CDR3 in DNA: TGCGCCAGCAGCTTGGGCGGGGGCTCCTACAATGAGCAGTTCTTC. Its protein is CASSLGGGSYNEQFF.

The J gene is TRBJ1-1, the V gene TRBV10-1, with no clear D. The CDR3 runs 14 residues. CDR1 WNHNN and CDR2 SYGVQD come from the germline V gene (reference sequence). The V end was cut by 0 bases, the J end by 7 bases, with 12 bases between. CDR3 sequence reads: CASSESSGLLEAFF. The CDR3 DNA sequence: TGCGCCAGCAGTGAGTCGTCGGGGTTACTTGAAGCTTTCTTT.

The CDR3 region is CASSLAKRGGEDTQYF. The CDR3 nucleotides read TGCGCCAGCAGCTTGGCCAAGCGGGGGGGGGAAGATACGCAGTATTTT. The chain has TRBV5-1 and TRBJ2-3; 10 nucleotides match TRBD2. CDR1 is SGHRS, CDR2 YFSETQ, per germline. This CDR3 is built from 16 residues. Unmatched junction bases numbered 6, after V lost 0 bases and J lost 5 bases.

This chain uses TRBV7-2 with TRBJ2-1; D is unclear. CDR3 length: 12 residues. Deletions cut 3 bases from V and 8 bases from J, with 8 bases between. CDR1 is SGHTA, CDR2 FQGNSA, per germline. CDR3 coding DNA: TGTGCCAGCAGCTTCTCCGTCGATGAGCAGTTCTTC. Translated, it gives CASSFSVDEQFF.

This clone was counted a few times. The chain employs TRBV7-8 and TRBJ2-7; TRBD2 matches at 9 bases. Germline trimming cut 5 bases from V and 5 bases from J; bases unmatched to any gene: 7. CDR3 size: 14 residues. Looked up from germline, CDR1 is SGHVS and CDR2 is FQNEAQ. In DNA form, the CDR3 reads TGTGCCAGCAGCCCCCGGACTAGCGCCCACGAGCAGTACTTC. This codes for CASSPRTSAHEQYF.

The gene calls are TRBV21-1 and TRBJ2-2; the table's D call of TRBD2 was not tested on the DNA. TRBV21-1 counts as a pseudogene. This CDR3 is built from 16 residues. The CDR3 reads CASTELAGGPTGELFF. The CDR3 DNA follows: TGTGCCAGCACCGAACTAGCGGGAGGGCCGACCGGGGAGCTGTTTTTT.

This clone was detected only a few times. The genes are TRBV15 and TRBJ2-7; 7 nucleotides line up with TRBD1. V lost 1 base and J lost 0; bases outside the gene matches: 3. The CDR3 has 15 amino acids. Looked up from germline, CDR1 is LNHNV and CDR2 is YYDKDF (reference sequence). CDR3 sequence: CATSRGGTASYEQYF. As DNA, the CDR3 is TGTGCCACCAGCAGAGGGGGGACAGCCTCCTACGAGCAGTACTTC.

This chain connects TRBV7-6 to TRBJ2-3; D possibly corresponds to TRBD2 (6 bases). CDR3 size: 13 residues. Trimming shortened V by 5 bases and J by 5 bases, and 11 bases separated the two germline ends. The germline V gene has CDR1 SGHVS and CDR2 FNYEAQ. The CDR3 nucleotides read TGTGCCAGCAGCCTAGGGCGGGAAGATACGCAGTATTTT. The encoded protein is CASSLGREDTQYF.

This clone was counted once. The rearrangement joins TRBV5-6 to TRBJ1-6; the D gene is possibly TRBD1 (6 bases). CDR1 SGHDT and CDR2 YYEEEE come from the germline V gene. Trimming took 7 bases from V and 7 from J, leaving 12 bases between them. This CDR3 has 13 residues. The CDR3 reads CASQGGGNSPLHF. In DNA, the CDR3 is TGTGCCAGCCAAGGGGGGGGGAATTCACCCCTCCACTTT.

This chain joins TRBV5-5 and TRBJ2-7, with TRBD1 matching over 8 bases. The J segment lost 2 bases and the V segment lost 7 bases, leaving 5 bases of the junction unmatched. This CDR3 spans 13 amino acids. CDR1 is SGHKS and CDR2 is YYEKEE in the germline V gene (reference sequence). The CDR3 sequence: CASGTGRTYEQYF. For the CDR3, the DNA is TGTGCCAGCGGGACAGGAAGAACCTACGAGCAGTACTTC.